These 4 T cell receptor beta chains were sequenced from one sample in a study of regulatory T cells in long-lasting Graves disease. The authors built TCR beta libraries using iRepertoire HTBI primers and Arm-PCR of CDR3 regions. Using its own MiXCR run on the multiplex PCR reads, TCRdb lists one record per CDR3 protein. The repertoire holds fewer than 650,000 distinct CDR3 sequences, with roughly 15% as singletons. The time point is: newly diagnosed GD, antithyroid drugs for less than 3 months. From RNA extracted from PBMCs, the TCR library was made. The same data also went into a second study, on T cells in Graves' hyperthyroidism and ophthalmopathy.

Sequencing was performed on peripheral blood mononuclear cells (PBMCs), taken at new diagnosis, from a patient treated with antithyroid drugs. These receptor sequences come from a woman younger than 45 with Graves disease.

This clonotype has a count of ten or more. The genes are TRBV7-9 and TRBJ2-1; D not certain. V lost 4 bases and J lost 6, with 7 bases in between. Germline loops: CDR1 SEHNR, CDR2 FQNEAQ (reference sequence). There are 12 residues in the CDR3. The CDR3 reads CASSYTSNEQFF. The CDR3 bases are TGTGCCAGCAGCTATACGAGCAATGAGCAGTTCTTC. Full variable domain (rest looked up from reference TRBV7-9 and TRBJ2-1): DTGVSQNPRHKITKRGQNVTFRCDPISEHNRLYWYRQTLGQGPEFLTYFQNEAQLEKSRLLSDRFSAERPKGSFSTLEIQRTEQGDSAMYLCASSYTSNEQFFGPGTRLTVL.

This clonotype was observed a handful of times. The rearrangement uses TRBV3-1 and TRBJ2-1; D might be TRBD2 (6 bases). This CDR3 has 14 amino acids. Germline V gene data show CDR1 as LGHDT and CDR2 as YNNKEL (reference sequence). V lost 8 bases and J 6 bases, leaving 17 bases between the germline ends. CDR3 bases: TGTGCCAGCCGGACCGGAGGGCCTGGCAATGAGCAGTTCTTC. It yields the protein CASRTGGPGNEQFF.

J is TRBJ2-4 and V is TRBV2; TRBD1 matches 9 bases. Germline assignment: CDR1 SNHLY and CDR2 FYNNEI. V was pared by 3 bases and J by 8 bases, with 8 bases of the junction left unmatched. The length of the CDR3 is 15 residues. The CDR3: CASSEGDRVIDIQYF. CDR3 nucleotide sequence: TGTGCCAGCAGTGAGGGGGACAGGGTGATCGACATTCAGTACTTC.

In the case of this clonotype: Its ends do not fully match the called genes, so a read error is possible. The rearrangement uses TRBV5-1 and TRBJ2-2; D gene ambiguous. CDR3 length equals 12 residues. Germline V gene sequence: CDR1 SGHRS, CDR2 YFSETQ. CDR3 protein: CAGSPTNGELFF. CDR3 in DNA: TGCGCCGGCAGCCCAACAAACGGGGAGCTGTTTTTT.